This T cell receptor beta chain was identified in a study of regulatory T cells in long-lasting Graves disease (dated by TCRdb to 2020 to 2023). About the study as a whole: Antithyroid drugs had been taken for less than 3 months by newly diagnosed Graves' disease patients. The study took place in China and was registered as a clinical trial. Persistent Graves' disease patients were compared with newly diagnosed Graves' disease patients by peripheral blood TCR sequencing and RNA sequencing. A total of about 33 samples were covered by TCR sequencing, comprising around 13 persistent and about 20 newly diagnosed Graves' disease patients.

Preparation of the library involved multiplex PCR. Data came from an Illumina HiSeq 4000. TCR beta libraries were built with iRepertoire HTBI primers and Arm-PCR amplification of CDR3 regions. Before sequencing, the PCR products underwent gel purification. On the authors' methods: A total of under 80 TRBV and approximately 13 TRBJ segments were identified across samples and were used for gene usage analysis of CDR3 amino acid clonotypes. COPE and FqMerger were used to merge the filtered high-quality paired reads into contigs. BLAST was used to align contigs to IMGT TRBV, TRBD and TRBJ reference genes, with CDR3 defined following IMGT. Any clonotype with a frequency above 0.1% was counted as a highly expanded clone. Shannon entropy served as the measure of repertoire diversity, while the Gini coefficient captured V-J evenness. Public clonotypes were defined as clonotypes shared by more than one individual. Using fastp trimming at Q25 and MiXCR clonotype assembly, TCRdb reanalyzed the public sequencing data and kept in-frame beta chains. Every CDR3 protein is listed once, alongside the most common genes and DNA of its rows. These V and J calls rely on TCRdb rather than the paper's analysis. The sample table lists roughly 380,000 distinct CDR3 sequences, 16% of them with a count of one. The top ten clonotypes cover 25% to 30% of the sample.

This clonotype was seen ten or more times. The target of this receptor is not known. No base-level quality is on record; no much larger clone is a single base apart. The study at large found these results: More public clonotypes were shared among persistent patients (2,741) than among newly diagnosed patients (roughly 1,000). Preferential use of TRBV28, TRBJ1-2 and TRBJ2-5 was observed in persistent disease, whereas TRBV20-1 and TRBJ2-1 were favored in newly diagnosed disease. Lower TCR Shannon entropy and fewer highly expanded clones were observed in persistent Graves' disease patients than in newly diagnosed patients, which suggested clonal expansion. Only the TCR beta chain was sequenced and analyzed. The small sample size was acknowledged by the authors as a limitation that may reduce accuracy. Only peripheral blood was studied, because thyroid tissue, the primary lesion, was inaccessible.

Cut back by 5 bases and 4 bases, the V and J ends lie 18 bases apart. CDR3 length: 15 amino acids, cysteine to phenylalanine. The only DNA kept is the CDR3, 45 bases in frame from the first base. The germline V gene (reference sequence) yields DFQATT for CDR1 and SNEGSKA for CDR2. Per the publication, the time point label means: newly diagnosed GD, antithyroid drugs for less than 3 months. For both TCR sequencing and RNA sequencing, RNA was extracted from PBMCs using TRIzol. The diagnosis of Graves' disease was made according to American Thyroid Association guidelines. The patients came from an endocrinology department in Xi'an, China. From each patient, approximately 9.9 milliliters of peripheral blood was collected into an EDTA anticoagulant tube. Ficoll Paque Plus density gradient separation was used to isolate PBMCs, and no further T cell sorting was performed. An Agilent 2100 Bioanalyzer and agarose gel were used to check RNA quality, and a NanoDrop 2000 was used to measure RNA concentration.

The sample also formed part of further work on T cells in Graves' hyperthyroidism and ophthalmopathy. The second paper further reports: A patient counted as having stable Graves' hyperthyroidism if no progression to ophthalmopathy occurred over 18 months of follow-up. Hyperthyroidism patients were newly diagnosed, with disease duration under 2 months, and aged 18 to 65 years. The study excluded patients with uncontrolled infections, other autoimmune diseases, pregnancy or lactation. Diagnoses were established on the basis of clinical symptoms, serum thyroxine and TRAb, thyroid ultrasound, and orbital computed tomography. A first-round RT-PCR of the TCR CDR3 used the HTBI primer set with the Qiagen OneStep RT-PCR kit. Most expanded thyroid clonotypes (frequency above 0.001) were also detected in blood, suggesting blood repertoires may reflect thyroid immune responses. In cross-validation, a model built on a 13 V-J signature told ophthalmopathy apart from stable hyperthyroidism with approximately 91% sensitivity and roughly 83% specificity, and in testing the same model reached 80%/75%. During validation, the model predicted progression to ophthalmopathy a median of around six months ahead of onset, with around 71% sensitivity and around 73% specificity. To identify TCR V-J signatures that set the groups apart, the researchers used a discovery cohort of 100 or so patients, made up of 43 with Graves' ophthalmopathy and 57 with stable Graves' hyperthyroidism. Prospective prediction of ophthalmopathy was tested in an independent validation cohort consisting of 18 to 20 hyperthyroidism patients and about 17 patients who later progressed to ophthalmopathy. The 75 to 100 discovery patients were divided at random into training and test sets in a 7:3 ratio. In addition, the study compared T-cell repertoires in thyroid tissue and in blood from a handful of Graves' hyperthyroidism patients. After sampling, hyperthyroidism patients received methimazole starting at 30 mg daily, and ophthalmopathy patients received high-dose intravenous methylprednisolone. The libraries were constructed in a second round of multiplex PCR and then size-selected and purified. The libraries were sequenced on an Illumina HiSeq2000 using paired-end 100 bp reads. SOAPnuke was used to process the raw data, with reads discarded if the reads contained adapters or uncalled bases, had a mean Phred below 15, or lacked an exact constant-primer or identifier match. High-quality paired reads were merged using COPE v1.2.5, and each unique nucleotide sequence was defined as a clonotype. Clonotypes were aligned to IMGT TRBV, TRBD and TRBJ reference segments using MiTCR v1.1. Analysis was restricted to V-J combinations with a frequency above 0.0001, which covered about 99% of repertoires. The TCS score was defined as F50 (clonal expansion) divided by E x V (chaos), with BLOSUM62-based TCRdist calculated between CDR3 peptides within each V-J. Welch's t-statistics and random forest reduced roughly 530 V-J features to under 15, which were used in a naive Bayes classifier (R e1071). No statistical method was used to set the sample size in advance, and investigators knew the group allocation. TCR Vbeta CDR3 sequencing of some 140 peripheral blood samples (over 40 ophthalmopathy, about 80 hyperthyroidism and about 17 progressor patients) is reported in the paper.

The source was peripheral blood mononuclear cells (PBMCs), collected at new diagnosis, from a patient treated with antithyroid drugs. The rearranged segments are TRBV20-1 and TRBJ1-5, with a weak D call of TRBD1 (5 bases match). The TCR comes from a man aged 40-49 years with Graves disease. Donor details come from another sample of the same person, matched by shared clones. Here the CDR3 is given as CSAGTAEGWNQPQHF. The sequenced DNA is TGCAGTGCTGGGACGGCCGAAGGGTGGAATCAGCCCCAGCATTTT.